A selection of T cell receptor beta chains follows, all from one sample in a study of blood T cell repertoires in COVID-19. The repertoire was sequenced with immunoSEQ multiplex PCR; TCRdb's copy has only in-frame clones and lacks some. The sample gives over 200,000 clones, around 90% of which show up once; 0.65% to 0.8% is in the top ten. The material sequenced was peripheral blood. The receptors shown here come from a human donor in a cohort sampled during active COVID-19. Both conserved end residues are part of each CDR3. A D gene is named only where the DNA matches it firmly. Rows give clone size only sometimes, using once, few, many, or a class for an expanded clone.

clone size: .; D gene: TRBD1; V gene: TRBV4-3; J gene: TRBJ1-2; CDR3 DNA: TGCGCCAGCAGCCACCCGGACAGGAACACAGGCGGCTACACCTTC; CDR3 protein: CASSHPDRNTGGYTF
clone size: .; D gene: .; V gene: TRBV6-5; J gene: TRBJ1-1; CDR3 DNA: TGTGCCAGCATTACCGGTGCGGGAACTGAAGCTTTCTTT; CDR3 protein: CASITGAGTEAFF
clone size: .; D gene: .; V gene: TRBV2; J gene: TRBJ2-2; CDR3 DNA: TGTGCCAGCAGTCCCCGGACAGTGGCCGGGGAGCTGTTTTTT; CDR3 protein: CASSPRTVAGELFF
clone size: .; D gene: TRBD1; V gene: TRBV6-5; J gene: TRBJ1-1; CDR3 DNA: TGTGCCAGCAGCCGGACAGGGGCCACTGAAGCTTTCTTT; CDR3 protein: CASSRTGATEAFF
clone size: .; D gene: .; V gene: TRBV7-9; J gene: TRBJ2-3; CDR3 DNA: TGTGCCAGCAGCTTGGGGGCCGCCAGGGTGGGCACAGATACGCAGTATTTT; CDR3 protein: CASSLGAARVGTDTQYF
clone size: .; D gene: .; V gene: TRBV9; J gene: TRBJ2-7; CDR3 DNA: TGTGCCAGCAGCGGCCGGGACAAAGCCTACGAGCAGTACTTC; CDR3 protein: CASSGRDKAYEQYF
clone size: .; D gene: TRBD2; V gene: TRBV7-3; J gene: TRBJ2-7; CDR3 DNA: TGTGCCAGCAGCTGGGCCGGGACAGGGTACGGGACTAGCGGGAGGTTAAACGAGCAGTACTTC; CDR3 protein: CASSWAGTGYGTSGRLNEQYF
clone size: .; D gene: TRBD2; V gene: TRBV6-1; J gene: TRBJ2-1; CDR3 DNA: TGTGCCAGCAGTGACGGGCGCGGGAGGGCCTACAATGAGCAGTTCTTC; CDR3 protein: CASSDGRGRAYNEQFF
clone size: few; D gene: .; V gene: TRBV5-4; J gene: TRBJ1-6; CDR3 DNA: TGTGCCAGCAGCTTAGACCGACTACCCCTCCACTTT; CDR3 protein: CASSLDRLPLHF
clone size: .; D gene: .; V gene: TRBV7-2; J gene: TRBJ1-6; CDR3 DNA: TGTGCCAGCACCCTATCTATAGGGAGCTCCTATAATTCACCCCTCCACTTT; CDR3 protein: CASTLSIGSSYNSPLHF
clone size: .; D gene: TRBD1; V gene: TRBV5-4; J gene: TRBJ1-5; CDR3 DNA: TGTGCCAGCAGCTTGCAACCCGGGACAGGGGGTCAGCCCCAGCATTTT; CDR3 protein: CASSLQPGTGGQPQHF
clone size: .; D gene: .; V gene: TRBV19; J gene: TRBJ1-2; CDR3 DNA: TGTGCCAGTAGTACCTCAGGGGCGTCTAACTATGGCTACACCTTC; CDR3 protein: CASSTSGASNYGYTF
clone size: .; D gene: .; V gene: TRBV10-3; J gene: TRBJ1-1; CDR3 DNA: TGTGCCATCAGTGAGACCAAAACAGACACTGAAGCTTTCTTT; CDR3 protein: CAISETKTDTEAFF
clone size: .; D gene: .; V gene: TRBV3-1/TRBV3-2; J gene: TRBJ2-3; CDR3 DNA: TGTGCCAGCAGCCAACAGTCCACAGATACGCAGTATTTT; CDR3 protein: CASSQQSTDTQYF
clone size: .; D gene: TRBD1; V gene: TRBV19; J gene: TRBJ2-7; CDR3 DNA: TGTGCCAGTAGTATGAGGGCAGGGGGTGACTACGAGCAGTACTTC; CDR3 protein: CASSMRAGGDYEQYF
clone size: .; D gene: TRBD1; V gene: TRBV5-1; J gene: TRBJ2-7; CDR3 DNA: TGCGCCAGCAGCCCGACAGGGATGCCCTCCTACGAGCAGTACTTC; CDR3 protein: CASSPTGMPSYEQYF
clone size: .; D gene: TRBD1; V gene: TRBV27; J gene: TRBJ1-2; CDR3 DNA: TGTGCCAGCAGTAGTGCCGGGACAGGGGGCATTGGAGGACGGGGCTACACCTTC; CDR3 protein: CASSSAGTGGIGGRGYTF
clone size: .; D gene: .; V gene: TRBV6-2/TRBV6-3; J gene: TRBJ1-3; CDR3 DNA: TGTGCCAGCAGTTACTCAGCGACAGGCCGATTCTCTGGAAACACCATATATTTT; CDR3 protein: CASSYSATGRFSGNTIYF
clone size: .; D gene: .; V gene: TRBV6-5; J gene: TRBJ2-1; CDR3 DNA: TGTGCCAGCATACCGGGCGGGTACAATGAGCAGTTCTTC; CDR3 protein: CASIPGGYNEQFF
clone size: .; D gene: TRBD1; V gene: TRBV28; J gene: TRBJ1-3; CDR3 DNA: TGTGCCAGCAGTACCGGACAGGTTTTCTCTGGAAACACCATATATTTT; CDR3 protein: CASSTGQVFSGNTIYF
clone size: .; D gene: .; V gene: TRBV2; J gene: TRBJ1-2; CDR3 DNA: TGTGCCAGCAGTCTGACAGAGGCCTATGGCTACACCTTC; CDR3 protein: CASSLTEAYGYTF
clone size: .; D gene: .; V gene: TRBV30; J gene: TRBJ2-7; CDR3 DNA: TGTGCCTGGAGTGCCCGACGACAGTCCCTTCATGAGCAGTACTTC; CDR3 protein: CAWSARRQSLHEQYF
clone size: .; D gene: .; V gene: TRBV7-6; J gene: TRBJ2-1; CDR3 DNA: TGTGCCAGCAGCTCCCTTTTGTACAATGAGCAGTTCTTC; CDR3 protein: CASSSLLYNEQFF
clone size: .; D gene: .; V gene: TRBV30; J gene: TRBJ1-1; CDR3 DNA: TGTGCCTGGAGTTCGTCCGAGACTGAAGCTTTCTTT; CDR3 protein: CAWSSSETEAFF
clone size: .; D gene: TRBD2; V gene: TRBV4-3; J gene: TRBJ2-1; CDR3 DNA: TGCGCCAGCAGCCAAGATGGACTAGCGGGTGAGCAGTTCTTC; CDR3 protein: CASSQDGLAGEQFF
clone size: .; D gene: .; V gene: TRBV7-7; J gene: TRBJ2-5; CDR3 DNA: TGTGCTAGCAGCCATGGAGGGGCCCGACAGGAGACCCAGTACTTC; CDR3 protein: CASSHGGARQETQYF
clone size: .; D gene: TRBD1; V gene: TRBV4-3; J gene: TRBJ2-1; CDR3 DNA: TGCGCCAGCAGCCCCCGGGACAGGGAAATCAATGAGCAGTTCTTC; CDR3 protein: CASSPRDREINEQFF
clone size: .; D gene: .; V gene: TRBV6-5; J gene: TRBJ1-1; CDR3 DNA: TGTGCCAGCAGTTCAGGACAATTGGGAGCTTTCTTT; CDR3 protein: CASSSGQLGAFF
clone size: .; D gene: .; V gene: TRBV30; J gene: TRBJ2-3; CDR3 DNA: TGTGCCTGGCGGTCTAGCACAGATACGCAGTATTTT; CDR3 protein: CAWRSSTDTQYF
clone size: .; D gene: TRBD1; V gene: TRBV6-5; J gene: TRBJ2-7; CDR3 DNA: TGTGCCAGCAGACACATGGACAGGGTGACCTACGAGCAGTACTTC; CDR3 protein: CASRHMDRVTYEQYF
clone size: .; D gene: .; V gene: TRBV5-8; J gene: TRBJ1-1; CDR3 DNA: TGTGCCAGCAGCTTGCAGCTTCACAGCGCTTTCTTT; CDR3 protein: CASSLQLHSAFF
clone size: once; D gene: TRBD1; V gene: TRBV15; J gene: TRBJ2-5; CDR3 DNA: TGTGCCACCAGCACGGACAGGGGTAGGGAGACCCAGTACTTC; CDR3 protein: CATSTDRGRETQYF
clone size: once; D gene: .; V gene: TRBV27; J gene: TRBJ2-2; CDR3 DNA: TGTGCCAGCAGTTTAAACTCCCGTATTCGGTGGACCGGGGAGCTGTTTTTT; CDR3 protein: CASSLNSRIRWTGELFF
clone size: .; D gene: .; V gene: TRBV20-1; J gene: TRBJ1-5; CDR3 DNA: TGCAGTGCTAGTCGCGGGAGCAGCAATCAGCCCCAGCATTTT; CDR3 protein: CSASRGSSNQPQHF
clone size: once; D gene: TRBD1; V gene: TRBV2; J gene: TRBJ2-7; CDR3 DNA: TGTGCCAGCAGTGCGTTAGGGACAGGCAAATACTACGAGCAGTACTTC; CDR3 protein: CASSALGTGKYYEQYF
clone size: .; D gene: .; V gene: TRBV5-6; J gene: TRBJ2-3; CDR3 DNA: TGTGCCAGCAGCTTGGCCCAGGGGACAGATACGCAGTATTTT; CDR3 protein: CASSLAQGTDTQYF
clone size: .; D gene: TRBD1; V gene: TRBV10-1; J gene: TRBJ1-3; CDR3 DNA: TGCGCCACCCTGGACAGGGGGCAATCTGGAAACACCATATATTTT; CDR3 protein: CATLDRGQSGNTIYF
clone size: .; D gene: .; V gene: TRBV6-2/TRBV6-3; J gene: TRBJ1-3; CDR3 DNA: TGTGCCAGCAGTACGACAGGATTCGCCTCTGGAAACACCATATATTTT; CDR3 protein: CASSTTGFASGNTIYF
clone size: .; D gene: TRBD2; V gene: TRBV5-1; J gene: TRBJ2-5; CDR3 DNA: TGCGCCAGCAGCTTTAGCGGGGGGTTAAAAGAGACCCAGTACTTC; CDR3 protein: CASSFSGGLKETQYF
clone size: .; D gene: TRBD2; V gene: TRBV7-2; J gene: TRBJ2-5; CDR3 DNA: TGTGCCAGCAGCCTCCGCACTAGCGGGAGGGGAGAGACCCAGTACTTC; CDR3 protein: CASSLRTSGRGETQYF
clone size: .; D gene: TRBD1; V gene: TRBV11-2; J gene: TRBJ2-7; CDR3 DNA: TGTGCCAGCAGCTTAGAGCCAGGGACAGGATCATCCCTCACCTACGAGCAGTACTTC; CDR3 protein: CASSLEPGTGSSLTYEQYF
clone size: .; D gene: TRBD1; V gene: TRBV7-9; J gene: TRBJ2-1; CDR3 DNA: TGTGCCAGCAGCCGCGCCGCCGGACAGGATTCCTACAATGAGCAGTTCTTC; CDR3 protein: CASSRAAGQDSYNEQFF
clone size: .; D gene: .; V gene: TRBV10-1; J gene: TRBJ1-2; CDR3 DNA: TGCGCCAGCAGTTCTGGAAGGGGAGGCTACACCTTC; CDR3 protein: CASSSGRGGYTF
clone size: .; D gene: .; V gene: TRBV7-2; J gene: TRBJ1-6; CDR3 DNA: TGTGCCAGCAGTTCCCGGAGAGATTCACCCCTCCACTTT; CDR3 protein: CASSSRRDSPLHF
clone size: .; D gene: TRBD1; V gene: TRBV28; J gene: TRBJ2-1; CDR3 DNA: TGTGCCAGCAATGAGGGACAGGGGTCCTACAATGAGCAGTTCTTC; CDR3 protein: CASNEGQGSYNEQFF